The T cell receptor beta chain under discussion was sequenced for a study of vaccination and CD4 T cells after COVID-19. Across the study: Nine convalescent cases were mild and one was severe, and all had been SARS-CoV-2 positive by nasal swab PCR. Cellular stimulation was performed using overlapping spike peptides derived from SARS-CoV-2, HCoV-NL63, HCoV-OC43 and HCoV-229E.

This clonotype has just a few counts. Antigen unknown. Treatment denoted: approximately nine-day PBMC culture with coronavirus spike peptide pools or control peptides (ViraFEST assay). ViraFEST stimulated the growth of antigen-specific T cells using peptide pools and subsequently profiled their TCRs by sequencing. The Oncomine TCR Beta short-read assay was applied to DNA of cultured CD4+ T cells. The template was genomic DNA from cultured CD4+ T cells. In TCRdb, the PCR reads were re-called with MiXCR into one record per CDR3 protein. The sample has some 10,000 distinct CDR3 sequences; 30% to 35% are singletons. The CDR3 has 12 amino acids. The germline V gene encodes CDR1 MNHEY and CDR2 SVGEGT. V was clipped by 2 bases and J by 6 bases, with 8 bases between them.

The receptor was isolated from a human donor who had recovered from COVID-19. The sample was CD4+ T cells from blood, cultured in vitro. The chain carries TRBV6-2 or TRBV6-3 and TRBJ2-7; no clear D. CDR3 nucleotides: TGTGCCAGCAGTTACGGGGTTGGCGAGCAGTACTTC. It is translated as CASSYGVGEQYF.